The clone carrying this T cell receptor beta chain was found a few times. The antigen is undetermined. The CDR3 covers 14 residues. CDR1 and CDR2 from the germline V gene are DFQATT and SNEGSKA (reference sequence). V was cut by 0 bases and J by 4 bases, with 12 bases left in between. Arm-PCR with iRepertoire HTBI primers amplified the CDR3 regions for these TCR beta libraries. TCRdb used MiXCR to reprocess the multiplex PCR reads, holding one entry per CDR3 protein. The data contain 350,000 to 450,000 distinct CDR3 sequences, roughly 25% of them singletons. Time point reported: persistent/refractory GD, antithyroid drugs over 5 years with positive TRAb. RNA isolated from PBMCs was used to make the TCR library. The source of the sample is a study of regulatory T cells in long-lasting Graves disease. Notes on the study in general: A limited number of samples was an acknowledged limitation. Gene preferences differed: TRBV28, TRBJ1-2, TRBJ2-5 in persistent cases. Persistent cases of Graves' showed reduced TCR diversity relative to newly diagnosed patients. The researchers studied only peripheral blood, not thyroid tissue.

Here the sequenced sample was peripheral blood mononuclear cells (PBMCs), taken when the disease was refractory, from a patient treated with antithyroid drugs. The V gene is TRBV20-1, the J gene TRBJ2-5, with D perhaps TRBD2 (6 bases). The source of this sequence is a woman aged 35 to 49 with Graves disease. In nucleotides, the CDR3 is TGCAGTGCTAGAGATCCGGGGGTGGGAGAGACCCAGTACTTC. Protein product: CSARDPGVGETQYF.